The clone carrying this TCR beta chain was found many times. Its target is not known. The germline V gene encodes CDR1 ENHRY and CDR2 SYGVKD. CDR3 length: 15 residues. The V and J ends lost 11 bases and 4 bases respectively, with 24 bases between them. These data come from a study of shared clonotypes between healthy human individuals. Points from the study as a whole: In the sorted subsets, rarefaction showed sequencing was incomplete despite large depth. The represented genetic and exposure-history diversity was limited by the small number of donors.

Authors' methods: ImmunoSEQ output lacked quality scores and full-length reads, limiting matched filtering. Profiled with immunoSEQ multiplex PCR; TCRdb holds only in-frame clones, not every one. V and J calls and clone size are given by that table; D and trimming were obtained from the DNA. The data hold around 700,000 clones, with less than 85% observed a single time. The TCR originated in a woman between 25 and 40 years old in good health. The chain joins TRBV10-3 to TRBJ2-7; D ambiguous. The sample taken for sequencing was memory CD4+ T cells sorted from blood. Subset meaning: CD45RA-negative fraction. The CDR3 is CAAGPSLELQYEQYF. In nucleotides, the CDR3 is TGTGCCGCCGGACCCAGTCTCGAGCTTCAGTACGAGCAGTACTTC.